This TCR beta chain was retrieved from a study of T cell repertoires in cytomegalovirus infection. TCRdb independently ran MiXCR on the reads; one entry per CDR3 protein. This table holds about 360,000 distinct CDR3 sequences, roughly 18% found once. The table lists this clonotype with a few counts. This TCR came from a human donor in good health (CMV status not recorded). Some clones in this sample may be carry-over from other donors' samples. Sequencing was done on a sample of PBMCs.

CDR3 loop: CASMGTLSNQPQHF. DNA of the CDR3: TGTGCCAGCATGGGGACACTTAGCAATCAGCCCCAGCATTTT. This sequence joins TRBV6-2 or TRBV6-3 and TRBJ1-5, with D perhaps TRBD1 (6 bases). This CDR3 has 14 amino acids. The germline gives CDR1 MNHEY, CDR2 SVGEGT. With 7 bases removed from V and 0 bases from J, the gap between germline ends came to 10 bases.